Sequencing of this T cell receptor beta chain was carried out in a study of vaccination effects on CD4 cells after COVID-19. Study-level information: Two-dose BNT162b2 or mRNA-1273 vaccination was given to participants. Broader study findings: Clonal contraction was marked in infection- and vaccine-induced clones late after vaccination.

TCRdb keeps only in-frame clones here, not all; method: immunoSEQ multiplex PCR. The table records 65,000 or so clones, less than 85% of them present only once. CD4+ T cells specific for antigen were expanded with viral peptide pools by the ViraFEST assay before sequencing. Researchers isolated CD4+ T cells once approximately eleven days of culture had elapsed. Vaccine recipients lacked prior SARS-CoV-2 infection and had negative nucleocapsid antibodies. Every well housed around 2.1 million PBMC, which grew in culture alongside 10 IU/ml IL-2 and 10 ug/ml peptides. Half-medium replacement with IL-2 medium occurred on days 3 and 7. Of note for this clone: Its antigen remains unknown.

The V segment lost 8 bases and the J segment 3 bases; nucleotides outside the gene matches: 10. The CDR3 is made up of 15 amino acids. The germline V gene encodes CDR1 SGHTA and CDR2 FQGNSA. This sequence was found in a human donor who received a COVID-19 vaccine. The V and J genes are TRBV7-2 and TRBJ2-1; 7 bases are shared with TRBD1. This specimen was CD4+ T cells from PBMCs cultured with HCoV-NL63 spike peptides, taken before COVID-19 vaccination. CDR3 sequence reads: CASGLQGPFYNEQFF. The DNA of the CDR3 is TGTGCCAGCGGCCTACAGGGGCCTTTCTACAATGAGCAGTTCTTC.